A selection of T cell receptor beta chains follows, all from one sample in a study of cytomegalovirus exposure and HLA in healthy donors. Only in-frame clones appear in the TCRdb table, and some are missing; sequencing was by immunoSEQ multiplex PCR. The data contain 100,000 to 150,000 clones, around 82% of them singletons. The specimen was PBMCs. The receptor set was obtained from a female donor in good health and CMV-seronegative. The CDR3 runs from the conserved cysteine through the conserved F or W. A D gene is named only where the DNA matches it firmly. A row's size may be missing; if present it is once, few, many or a size class.

V	D	J	size	DNA	CDR3
TRBV7-6	TRBD1	TRBJ2-2	NA	TGTGCCAGCAGCCCTCGACAGGGAAGGAACACCGGGGAGCTGTTTTTT	CASSPRQGRNTGELFF
TRBV6-5	TRBD2	TRBJ2-3	NA	TGTGCCAGCAGTTCCACCGGGACTAGCGGGCATACGCAGTATTTT	CASSSTGTSGHTQYF
TRBV6-5	NA	TRBJ2-3	NA	TGTGCCAGCAGTTATGGTGCGTCAGATACGCAGTATTTT	CASSYGASDTQYF
TRBV6-1	TRBD1	TRBJ2-1	NA	TGTGCCAGCAGTGCCAATCTCTCCGGGACAGGGAGGCGTAATGAGCAGTTCTTC	CASSANLSGTGRRNEQFF
TRBV7-2	TRBD2	TRBJ2-3	NA	TGTGCCAGCAGCCAACTGGGACTAACAAGCACAGATACGCAGTATTTT	CASSQLGLTSTDTQYF
TRBV28	TRBD1	TRBJ2-7	NA	TGTGCCAGCAGTAGGGGACAGAACTACGAGCAGTACTTC	CASSRGQNYEQYF
TRBV6-5	NA	TRBJ2-2	NA	TGTGCCAGCAGGGAGTGGGTCGAGGGGGCCGGGGAGCTGTTTTTT	CASREWVEGAGELFF
TRBV18	NA	TRBJ2-7	NA	TGTGCCAGCTCACCACGAACAGGGCGAGAGCAGTACTTC	CASSPRTGREQYF
TRBV5-1	TRBD1	TRBJ2-6	NA	TGCGCCAGCAGCCTACGTCTGCAGGGGGCTTCGGGGGCCAACGGCCTGACTTTC	CASSLRLQGASGANGLTF
TRBV19	TRBD1	TRBJ1-3	NA	TGTGCCAGTAGAGGTGGAAGGACAGGGGATCGAAACACCATATATTTT	CASRGGRTGDRNTIYF
TRBV28	TRBD1	TRBJ2-6	NA	TGTGCCAGCAGGACAGGGGGCTCTGGGGCCAACGTCCTGACTTTC	CASRTGGSGANVLTF
TRBV5-4	NA	TRBJ2-5	NA	TGTGCCAGCAGCTTGAGACTGGTCGGCGAGACCCAGTACTTC	CASSLRLVGETQYF
TRBV2	TRBD2	TRBJ2-5	NA	TGTGCCAGCAGTGAAATGGCGGGGGGACAAGAGACCCAGTACTTC	CASSEMAGGQETQYF
TRBV6-1	NA	TRBJ2-6	few	TGTGCCCTCACCGAAGAAGGCTCTGGGGCCAACGGCCTGACTTTC	CALTEEGSGANGLTF
TRBV2	TRBD2	TRBJ2-1	once	TGTGCCAGCAGGGGGACTAGCGGGGTTTACAATGAGCAGTTCTTC	CASRGTSGVYNEQFF
TRBV5-6	NA	TRBJ2-5	NA	TGTGCCAGCAGCACGGACGGGACTTCGGAGACCCAGTACTTC	CASSTDGTSETQYF
TRBV19	NA	TRBJ1-6	NA	TGTGCCAGTAGTACAAGACAGGCGAATAATTCACCCCTCCACTTT	CASSTRQANNSPLHF
TRBV10-3	NA	TRBJ1-2	NA	TGTGCCATCAGTGAGTCCGAAGGGCCGGGGGGCTACACCTTC	CAISESEGPGGYTF
TRBV2	TRBD2	TRBJ2-5	NA	TGTGCCAGCAGGGGGGGACTACAAGAGACCCAGTACTTC	CASRGGLQETQYF
TRBV29-1	NA	TRBJ2-7	once	TGCAGCGTGGGACAAAGGGGTGAGCAGTACTTC	CSVGQRGEQYF